This TCR beta chain came from a study of blood T cell repertoires in COVID-19. The wider study: From T cells, B-cell-depleted T cells, or PBMCs came the material, which was cDNA or gDNA.

Profiling relied on immunoSEQ multiplex PCR, and the TCRdb table lists in-frame clones only, not all of them. The table shows roughly 270,000 clones, with roughly 85% occurring only once. The V and J ends lost 0 bases and 2 bases, in that order; junction bases with no gene match: 0. The germline V gene encodes CDR1 LNHNV and CDR2 YYDKDF (reference sequence). The CDR3 totals 15 residues. Participants were placed into cohorts based on the clinical history they reported. The sample consisted of PBMCs or T cells enriched from blood (not recorded which). The chain is built from TRBV15 and TRBJ2-1, with TRBD2 matching over 8 bases. The TCR was taken from a man aged 35-49 years who had been exposed to COVID-19. CDR3 nucleotides: TGTGCCACCAGCAGAGACGGGAGGGCCTACAATGAGCAGTTCTTC. This codes for CATSRDGRAYNEQFF. Full variable domain (outside the CDR3, taken from reference TRBV15 and TRBJ2-1): DAMVIQNPRYQVTQFGKPVTLSCSQTLNHNVMYWYQQKSSQAPKLLFHYYDKDFNNEADTPDNFQSRRPNTSFCFLDIRSPGLGDTAMYLCATSRDGRAYNEQFFGPGTRLTVL.